This T cell receptor (beta chain) comes out of a study of blood T cell repertoires in COVID-19 (dated by TCRdb to about 2020). Looking at the study overall: Collaborator samples came from the United States, Italy and Spain and covered acute and convalescent phases of COVID-19. HLA class I and class II types, where available, came from metadata supplied by the sample provider rather than from assay-based typing. The prospective study material was composed of cDNA or gDNA derived from T cells, B-cell-depleted T cells, or PBMCs. Deeply sampled blood TCRbeta repertoires from subjects exposed to, actively infected with, or recovered from COVID-19 were included in the dataset. The repertoires were released in a freely available public database intended as a resource for research on the immune response to SARS-CoV-2. Samples came from the ongoing ImmuneRACE study (first 160 participants) plus 1,254 subjects from 6 global collaborators. The sample metadata nearly always contained a de-identified subject ID, COVID-19 status, age in years and sex.

The immunoSEQ Assay, a bias-controlled multiplex PCR, was used to amplify TCRbeta CDR3 regions from genomic DNA. In the paper's pipeline: Nucleated cell counts per sample were estimated from amplification of reference gene primers within the assay. To quantify the absolute abundance of each unique TCRbeta CDR3 rearrangement, sequence reads were collapsed and filtered. For each sample, productive Simpson clonality was calculated as the square root of Simpson's diversity index over productive rearrangements. In its TCRdb copy, this immuneACCESS table keeps in-frame sequences only and misses some clones. Where compared with another copy, unresolved V genes explain less than half of these, and the others have no known cause. V and J calls and clone size come straight from that table; D and trimming were deduced from the DNA. Here the sample has a few hundred thousand clones; roughly 87% occur a single time. The ten most abundant clones make up roughly 2% of the sample.

Study-wide conclusions, independent of this receptor: The amount of clinical and demographic metadata varied by source and participant and was provided uncurated.

V has 6 bases trimmed and J has 6 bases trimmed; junction bases matching no gene number 7. Inclusive of the bounding cysteine and phenylalanine, the CDR3 is 14 residues long. The entry retains the CDR3 DNA only, 42 bases that are in frame from base 1. The germline V gene provides CDR1 KGHSH and CDR2 LQKENI. In regard to this clone: Its cognate antigen has yet to be identified. The sample holds no much larger clone one base away, and base qualities are not on file.

The collaborating institutions used their own protocols to collect whole blood in K2EDTA tubes. For TCRbeta analysis, collaborators shipped samples in one of three forms: frozen whole blood, isolated PBMCs, or DNA extracted from either of those sample types. This clonotype was sampled from a man younger than 35 with active or convalescent COVID-19. The sequencing input was peripheral blood. The sequence is built from TRBV18 and TRBJ1-5; 8 bases in the middle match TRBD1. The sequenced DNA: TGTGCCAGCTCCCCAGGGGGCGGCGGTCAGCCCCAGCATTTT. This yields the protein CASSPGGGGQPQHF.